The source of this T cell receptor (beta chain) is a study of T cell responses to AZD1222 COVID-19 vaccine. The CDR3 is made up of 16 amino acids. Trimming removed 2 bases from V and 4 bases from J; junction bases left unmatched: 11. CDR1 is ENHRY, CDR2 SYGVKD, per germline. As regards this clone: Its antigen is as yet unknown.

Generated by immunoSEQ multiplex PCR, the TCRdb table keeps only in-frame clones and is missing some. Altogether about 210,000 clones are present, almost 95% being singletons, with the ten largest covering roughly 1.4%. General study findings and limits: Possibly, clonal diversity was underestimated; donors were largely white British and included more females. Targeting of unmutated variant regions was reportedly seen in nearly half of spike-specific TCRs. Spike-specific TCR breadth rose after two AZD1222 doses, and depth rose as well. Dominant CD4 TCR responses targeted spike regions 160-218 and 743-854.

The sample here was peripheral blood, taken on day 0 of AZD1222 vaccination. This chain links TRBV10-3 with TRBJ2-7; 7 positions agree with TRBD1. This clonotype was sampled from an adult in good health. The CDR3 protein is CAISEPFPDRAYEQYF. The CDR3 DNA is TGTGCCATCAGTGAGCCCTTTCCCGACAGGGCTTACGAGCAGTACTTC.